Listed below are T cell receptor beta chains from one sample, sequenced in a study of T cell changes during pregnancy in multiple sclerosis. The protocol was immunoSEQ multiplex PCR, while the TCRdb copy is restricted to in-frame clones and leaves out a portion. The table lists around 45,000 clones, 92% of them singletons. This sample comprised CD4+ T cells from peripheral blood mononuclear cells, obtained in the third trimester of pregnancy. These receptor sequences come from a female donor with multiple sclerosis, enrolled in a pregnancy study. The conserved cysteine and the conserved F or W are not part of the CDR3 here. The order of the fields is D gene, V gene, CDR3 protein. The D gene is left open where the match is weak.

NA | TRBV2 | ASSERSRETQY
TRBD1 | TRBV18 | ASSLQTGIREQY
NA | TRBV4-1 | ASSRPGVGSTEAF
NA | TRBV6-6 | ASSYTVSGTEAF
NA | TRBV5-4 | ASSPEGQGQY
NA | TRBV7-9 | ASSSGTYQETQY
TRBD2 | TRBV6-5 | ASRRQRGYTDTQY
NA | TRBV7-6 | ASSFIGRTRTGKSNTGELF
NA | TRBV27 | ASSLGAGRRTGELF
TRBD2 | TRBV5-1 | ASSLTSGSTGELF
TRBD1 | TRBV2 | ASGRDRGTYYGYT
NA | TRBV20-1 | SASRANEQY
NA | TRBV6-6 | ASSLRGAHQPQH
TRBD1 | TRBV27 | ASSLLGQERYGYT
NA | TRBV30 | AAGYTQY
TRBD2 | TRBV10-3 | AAGLAGGDNEQF
NA | TRBV7-9 | ASSLAVSGNTEAF
TRBD2 | TRBV28 | ASSWPLAGRTDTQY
TRBD2 | TRBV6-1 | ASSEQRGPYEQY
TRBD1 | TRBV28 | ASSPPDRGYDEQF
TRBD2 | TRBV9 | ASSVLLAGGQDTQY
NA | TRBV7-3 | ASSPTPGYEQY
NA | TRBV28 | ASSLSLYEQF
TRBD2 | TRBV19 | ASSRGTSGRRYNEQF
TRBD2 | TRBV9 | ASSVGLAHEQY
NA | TRBV7-9 | ASSLIEGNTIY
NA | TRBV9 | ASSVQGSAQETQY
TRBD2 | TRBV7-2 | ASSLLAGGLTGELF
NA | TRBV7-2 | ASSLIPRTGELF
TRBD1 | TRBV7-8 | ASSYTGEYTEAF
NA | TRBV6-5 | ASRGVGNEQY
TRBD1 | TRBV6-1 | ASSDGQGGYQPQH
TRBD2 | TRBV4-1 | AGSQVAGVNEQF
TRBD1 | TRBV6-6 | ASSRDRVGGVYGYT
NA | TRBV11-3 | ASRQGQKQF
TRBD1 | TRBV5-6 | ASSRTGAGETQY
TRBD2 | TRBV11-2 | ASSLVALAGGTYEQY
NA | TRBV7-2 | ASSLGTTGRRF
TRBD1 | TRBV25-1 | ASSDSGTGSSEQY
NA | TRBV15 | ATSRDRQETQY
NA | TRBV9 | ASSVEMLGAGYNEQF
TRBD2 | TRBV11-2 | ASRPTSGRDEQY
NA | TRBV27 | ASRRLGTRDEQF
NA | TRBV29-1 | SILATNEKLF
TRBD1 | TRBV7-9 | ASSEPGQGSEQY
TRBD1 | TRBV5-1 | ASSLVGGRANTEAF
TRBD2 | TRBV27 | ASSPLGTGGEQY
TRBD1 | TRBV5-4 | ASSLSRAQGIYEQY
NA | TRBV4-2 | ASSRPGRAGRQMTRGNQPQH
TRBD1 | TRBV28 | ASSYRGNYGYT